The present T cell receptor beta chain was sequenced within a study of blood T cell repertoires in COVID-19. Across the study: COVID-19 samples collected from the United States, Italy and Spain covered acute and convalescent phases. The analysed material was cDNA or gDNA that came from T cells, B-cell-depleted T cells, or PBMCs.

The CDR3 sequence is 16 residues long. Trimming removed 2 bases from V and 1 base from J; junction bases left unmatched: 5. Germline V gene sequence: CDR1 MNHEY, CDR2 SVGAGI. Authors' data handling: Amplification of reference gene primers provided the estimated nucleated cell counts. Produced via immunoSEQ multiplex PCR; TCRdb's table is partial and in-frame only. That table gives V, J and clone size, and the DNA gave D and trimming. Here the sample spans more than 85,000 clones, around 81% being singletons. This clone turned up a few times. V usage is TRBV6-5 and J usage is TRBJ1-1; 9 bases are shared with TRBD1. This receptor was identified in a human donor in a cohort sampled during active or convalescent COVID-19. Source material: peripheral blood. The CDR3 DNA sequence: TGTGCCAGCAGTTACGCTCCGGGACAGGGGAACACTGAAGCTTTCTTT. This gives the protein CASSYAPGQGNTEAFF.